A single sample gave rise to the 2 T cell receptor beta chains below, sequenced in a study of blood T cells in healthy people across ages. Next came a second PCR, run for about 6 to 12 cycles, which used a sample-barcoded 5' primer along with a J-beta primer mix. TCRdb called the 5' RACE reads again in MiXCR, with one record for every CDR3 protein. The data contain 720,000 or so distinct CDR3 sequences, around 43% of them seen just once; the ten biggest clones take up 25% to 35%. Specimen: blood. These receptors were obtained from an elderly man in good health.

This clonotype was detected only a few times. The chain recombines TRBV20-1 with TRBJ2-7; unclear D gene. Trimming left V 5 bases short and J 2 bases short, with 19 bases between. Germline-derived CDR1 and CDR2 are DFQATT and SNEGSKA (reference sequence). The CDR3 runs to 15 residues. The chain's CDR3 is CSAPNRVSSAYEQYF. The CDR3 DNA is TGCAGTGCTCCAAACCGCGTCTCTAGTGCCTACGAGCAGTACTTC.

The V call is TRBV6-1, the J call TRBJ2-1, with 12 bases identical to TRBD2. Germline V gene lookup returns CDR1 MNHNS and CDR2 SASEGT. Germline trimming cut 6 bases from V and 8 bases from J; bases unmatched to any gene: 8. CDR3 length equals 15 residues. The CDR3 reads CASRRTSGMADEQFF. As DNA, the CDR3 is TGTGCCAGCAGAAGGACTAGCGGGATGGCAGATGAGCAGTTCTTC.